The T cell receptor beta chain described here comes from a study of cytomegalovirus exposure and HLA in healthy donors. The length of the CDR3 is 14 residues. Germline V gene sequence: CDR1 SQVTM, CDR2 ANQGSEA. After removal of 6 bases from V and 4 bases from J, the junction contained 11 bases not matched to a gene. In the PCR, 60 Vbeta and 13 Jbeta primers were used. Libraries were prepared by immunoSEQ multiplex PCR; TCRdb keeps only in-frame clonotypes and omits some of them. This sample has roughly 200,000 clones, with about four fifths found just once. In the case of this clone: Its specificity is not known.

Regarding the study as a whole: In vitro work confirmed that a few CMV-associated chains recognize CMV antigens. A later analysis associated 15,000 or so TCR beta sequences with HLA alleles at a 0.05 false discovery rate.

The rearrangement joins TRBV29-1 to TRBJ1-2; 7 nucleotides match TRBD1. This clonotype was sampled from a man in his forties or fifties in good health and CMV-seropositive. Sequences were obtained from PBMCs. The CDR3 bases are TGCAGCGTCCGGGACAGCCTGCCCATCTATGGCTACACCTTC. Its translation is CSVRDSLPIYGYTF.